Shown below are 4 T cell receptor beta chains from a single sample sequenced in a study of control samples from healthy donors and cancer patients. Sequencing used immunoSEQ multiplex PCR; TCRdb keeps in-frame clones, though not all of them. This repertoire shows about 160,000 clones, 94% found once; its top ten account for around 15%. The sequenced sample was PBMCs. The receptors were gathered from a man in his 60s with colorectal cancer.

This chain joins TRBV7-2 and TRBJ2-7, with 8 positions matching TRBD2. The V gene's germline CDR1 is SGHTA and CDR2 FQGNSA. V trimming: 1 base; J trimming: 4 bases; junction bases outside the gene matches: 3. The CDR3 length is 14 residues. The CDR3 nucleotides read TGTGCCAGCAGCTTAGGGAGCGGGGGTTACGAGCAGTACTTC. Residues: CASSLGSGGYEQYF.

The rearrangement uses TRBV7-2 and TRBJ2-4, with D perhaps TRBD1 (5 bases). Germline V CDR1 and CDR2: SGHTA, FQGNSA. V lost 1 base and J 1 base, leaving 11 bases between the germline ends. The CDR3 covers 16 residues. CDR3 nucleotides: TGTGCCAGCAGCTTAGGGGGCAGGGCTGCCAAAAACATTCAGTACTTC. It codes for CASSLGGRAAKNIQYF.

The DNA of the CDR3 is TGTGCCAGCAGGATAGCGGCCTGGGGCTACAATGAGCAGTTCTTC. Translating it yields CASRIAAWGYNEQFF. The chain employs TRBV6-5 and TRBJ2-1, with D possibly being TRBD2 (6 bases). Germline-derived CDR1 and CDR2 are MNHEY and SVGAGI. This CDR3 comprises 15 residues. V lost 6 bases, J lost 3 bases, and 15 bases lay in between.

The rearrangement links TRBV11-2 to TRBJ2-5; D gene ambiguous. CDR3 length equals 14 residues. Per the germline V gene, CDR1 is SGHAT and CDR2 is FQNNGV. With 5 bases removed from V and 1 base from J, the gap between germline ends came to 11 bases. CDR3 region: CASSPRVAQETQYF. For the CDR3, the DNA is TGTGCCAGCAGCCCCCGAGTGGCCCAAGAGACCCAGTACTTC.